This record covers a single T cell receptor (beta chain). Its specificity is unknown. In the PCR, 60 Vbeta and 13 Jbeta primers were used. Assay used: immunoSEQ multiplex PCR; TCRdb lists only in-frame clones, some missing. The table shows tens of thousands of clones, with about two thirds occurring only once. The CDR3 is made up of 14 amino acids. CDR1 MNHNY and CDR2 SVGAGI come from the germline V gene (reference sequence). The trim removed 4 bases at V and 7 bases at J, leaving 9 bases unmatched. This record comes from a study of cytomegalovirus exposure and HLA in healthy donors. Study observations and caveats: Cytomegalovirus association was listed for under 200 TCR beta chains. A prior analysis recorded that most TCR beta V segments were productive about 87% or about 30% of the time. As a later analysis revealed, most CMV-associated TCR beta chains appeared HLA-restricted. TCR beta sequences numbering over 15,000 were associated with HLA alleles at 0.05 false discovery rate in a later analysis.

Sequenced material: PBMCs. This sequence originates from a young man in good health and CMV-seropositive. The V call is TRBV6-6, the J call TRBJ1-2; 7 bases line up with TRBD1. This chain's CDR3 is CASSFETGSVGYTF. The CDR3 DNA follows: TGTGCCAGCAGTTTCGAGACAGGGTCTGTTGGCTACACCTTC.